This T cell receptor beta chain stems from a study of blood T cell repertoires in COVID-19. Whole-study context: Samples representing acute and convalescent COVID-19 were sourced from the United States, Italy and Spain. T cells, B-cell-depleted T cells, or PBMCs supplied cDNA or gDNA.

Germline V gives CDR1 MNHEY, CDR2 SVGEGT. The V and J ends lost 4 bases and 0 bases respectively, with 10 bases between them. The CDR3 has 15 amino acids. Per the authors' pipeline: Scientists estimated how many nucleated cells there were by amplifying reference gene primers. Assay used: immunoSEQ multiplex PCR; TCRdb lists only in-frame clones, some missing. The D gene and trimming were derived from the DNA, and the V and J assignments and clone size from that table. This sample has around 70,000 clones; roughly 84% occur once, and the top ten carry roughly 6.5%. This TCR came from a man between 45 and 60 years old with active COVID-19. The V gene is TRBV6-2 or TRBV6-3, the J gene TRBJ2-1; D is ambiguous. The material sequenced was peripheral blood. CDR3: CASSSPPFSYNEQFF. As DNA, the CDR3 is TGTGCCAGCAGTTCCCCCCCCTTCTCCTACAATGAGCAGTTCTTC.